The 24 T cell receptor beta chains below all came from one sample that was sequenced in a study of T cells after yellow fever vaccination. Via MiXCR, TCRdb re-called the 5' RACE reads, giving one row per CDR3 protein. The sample lists nearly 300,000 distinct CDR3 sequences, 8.5% to 10% occurring once. The specimen was CD4+ T cells sorted from PBMCs, collected 5 days after the yellow fever booster vaccination. These receptor sequences come from a man in his late teens or twenties who received the YFV17D yellow fever vaccine.

This clonotype was seen a handful of times. This chain joins TRBV11-2 and TRBJ2-3; 8 bases line up with TRBD2. CDR3 length: 16 residues. The trim removed 1 base at V and 4 bases at J, leaving 7 bases unmatched. Germline-derived CDR1 and CDR2 are SGHAT and FQNNGV. The DNA for the CDR3 is TGTGCCAGCAGCTTAGGGACGGGGGGGCTTTCAGATACGCAGTATTTT. Residues: CASSLGTGGLSDTQYF.

This clonotype was picked up a small number of times. The DNA for the CDR3 is TGTGCCAGCAGCTTAGTGGGGACAGGGGAATACGAGCAGTACTTC. Translating it yields CASSLVGTGEYEQYF. The rearrangement links TRBV7-2 to TRBJ2-7; TRBD1 matches at 10 bases. CDR3 length: 15 amino acids. CDR1 is SGHTA and CDR2 is FQGNSA in the germline V gene. After removal of 1 base from V and 4 bases from J, the junction contained 4 bases not matched to a gene.

This clonotype showed up many times. The chain joins TRBV5-5 to TRBJ1-1; 7 positions match TRBD1. V lost 1 base, J lost 8 bases, and 8 bases stayed unmatched. The CDR3 loop spans 14 amino acids. Germline V gives CDR1 SGHKS, CDR2 YYEKEE (reference sequence). CDR3 residues: CASSLRQGRQEAFF. Written as DNA, the CDR3 is TGTGCCAGCAGCTTGAGACAGGGCCGTCAAGAAGCTTTCTTT.

This clonotype was counted between two and nine times. This chain joins TRBV7-6 and TRBJ2-2, with D possibly being TRBD2 (7 bases). Trimming took 4 bases from V and 6 from J, leaving 15 bases between them. There are 15 residues in the CDR3. CDR1 is SGHVS and CDR2 is FNYEAQ in the germline V gene. The DNA for the CDR3 is TGTGCCAGCAGCTCTGTCCGGGGGGCCCCCGGGGAGCTGTTTTTT. Its translation is CASSSVRGAPGELFF.

This clonotype was seen at least ten times. The chain couples TRBV20-1 to TRBJ2-1; no clear D. Trimming removed 2 bases from V and 4 bases from J, with 12 bases in between. The CDR3 is 14 residues long. Per germline, CDR1 DFQATT and CDR2 SNEGSKA (reference sequence). CDR3 nucleotides: TGCAGTGCTAGAAGACTTGGGCCGTACAATGAGCAGTTCTTC. This gives the protein CSARRLGPYNEQFF.

CDR3 in amino acids: CASLHPDRLFSPLHF. DNA of the CDR3: TGTGCCAGCTTACACCCGGACAGACTTTTTTCACCCCTCCACTTT. V gene TRBV7-2 combines with J gene TRBJ1-6; possible D gene TRBD1, 6 bases. The CDR3 consists of 15 residues. Trimming removed 8 bases from V and 9 bases from J, with 20 bases in between. Germline V gene lookup returns CDR1 SGHTA and CDR2 FQGNSA.

J is TRBJ2-5 and V is TRBV4-2; either TRBD1 or TRBD2 may supply D (5 bases each). V lost 2 bases and J 1 base, leaving 11 bases between the germline ends. This CDR3 is built from 15 residues. The germline V gene has CDR1 LGHNA and CDR2 YNFKEQ. The chain's CDR3 is CASSQTGAIQETQYF. For the CDR3, the DNA is TGTGCCAGCAGCCAAACCGGGGCAATCCAAGAGACCCAGTACTTC.

This clonotype was counted between two and nine times. The V gene is TRBV5-1, the J gene TRBJ2-3, with 7 bases identical to TRBD1. The germline gives CDR1 SGHRS, CDR2 YFSETQ. The CDR3 covers 15 residues. Losses at the gene ends were 2 bases for V and 2 bases for J; bases not matched to a gene: 5. CDR3 nucleotide sequence: TGCGCCAGCAGCTTTACAGGGGACCTCACAGATACGCAGTATTTT. Protein: CASSFTGDLTDTQYF.

CDR3 region: CASSSRLAGVNEQFF. The CDR3 region has the DNA TGTGCCAGCAGTTCCCGACTAGCGGGGGTCAATGAGCAGTTCTTC. V usage is TRBV27 and J usage is TRBJ2-1; 12 bases line up with TRBD2. In germline, CDR1 is MNHEY, CDR2 SMNVEV (reference sequence). V lost 4 bases and J lost 6; bases outside the gene matches: 4. CDR3 length: 15 residues.

This clonotype was seen more than once but under ten times. The gene calls are TRBV7-2 and TRBJ1-2, with D possibly TRBD1 on 5 matching bases. Trimming took off 5 bases at V and 4 bases at J, with 11 bases between the two ends. CDR3 length: 13 amino acids. Germline V gene data show CDR1 as SGHTA and CDR2 as FQGNSA. This CDR3 is CASSPRQLYGYTF. The CDR3 DNA follows: TGTGCCAGCAGCCCCCGACAGCTCTATGGCTACACCTTC.

This clonotype has a handful of counts. The genes are TRBV20-1 and TRBJ1-5, with D hard to call. Germline lookup yields CDR1 DFQATT and CDR2 SNEGSKA (reference sequence). This CDR3 contains 12 residues. The germline V and J ends were trimmed by 0 bases and 7 bases, with 7 bases remaining between them. The CDR3 DNA is TGCAGTGCTAGAGACGGTGGACAGCCCCAGCATTTT. Protein: CSARDGGQPQHF.

This clonotype has just a few counts. The CDR3 bases are TGTGCCAGCAGCCACTCATTGCGTTTAAATGAGCAGTTCTTC. Translation gives CASSHSLRLNEQFF. The chain uses TRBV7-7 and TRBJ2-1, with D uncertain. The V end was cut by 5 bases, the J end by 7 bases, with 15 bases between. There are 14 residues in the CDR3. Per the germline V gene, CDR1 is SSHAT and CDR2 is FNYEAQ (reference sequence). Based on the CDR3 plus reference TRBV7-7 and TRBJ2-1, the full variable domain is GAGVSQSPRYKVTKRGQDVTLRCDPISSHATLYWYQQALGQGPEFLTYFNYEAQPDKSGLPSDRFSAERPEGSISTLTIQRTEQRDSAMYRCASSHSLRLNEQFFGPGTRLTVL.

This clonotype was observed many times. The chain recombines TRBV30 with TRBJ1-2; no firm D call. CDR3 length: 12 residues. Trimming shortened V by 3 bases and J by 4 bases, and 9 bases separated the two germline ends. Looked up from germline, CDR1 is GTSNPN and CDR2 is SVGIG (reference sequence). The CDR3 DNA sequence: TGTGCCTGGAGGGGCACGGTCTATGGCTACACCTTC. Translating it yields CAWRGTVYGYTF.

The genes are TRBV6-1 and TRBJ1-6; D remains ambiguous. Germline values: CDR1 MNHNS, CDR2 SASEGT. V shed 7 bases and J shed 4 bases, with 17 bases lying between them. The CDR3 spans 16 residues. CDR3 bases: TGTGCCAGCACCAGGACCCCGGCCGATTATAATTCACCCCTCCACTTT. Translating it yields CASTRTPADYNSPLHF.

In its sample, this clonotype was seen a few times. The chain has TRBV20-1 and TRBJ2-3, with 11 nucleotides matching TRBD2. J lost 5 bases, V lost 1 base, and 5 bases had no gene match. The germline gives CDR1 DFQATT, CDR2 SNEGSKA (reference sequence). The CDR3 spans 15 residues. The DNA of the CDR3 is TGCAGTGCTAGAGCCCCGGGACTAGCGGTAGATACGCAGTATTTT. Its translation is CSARAPGLAVDTQYF.

This clonotype showed up just a few times. V gene TRBV5-1 combines with J gene TRBJ2-1; D gene ambiguous. The CDR3 covers 14 residues. Trimming removed 0 bases from V and 0 bases from J, with 4 bases in between. The germline CDR1 and CDR2 sequences are SGHRS and YFSETQ. The CDR3 sequence is CASSLAVSYNEQFF. CDR3 nucleotides: TGCGCCAGCAGCTTGGCTGTCTCCTACAATGAGCAGTTCTTC.

This sequence joins TRBV5-1 and TRBJ1-2; 12 nucleotides align to TRBD1. This CDR3 has 15 residues. Germline trimming cut 3 bases from V and 4 bases from J; bases unmatched to any gene: 4. Looked up from germline, CDR1 is SGHRS and CDR2 is YFSETQ. CDR3 loop: CASSSGTGGFYGYTF. CDR3 bases: TGCGCCAGCAGCTCTGGGACAGGGGGCTTCTATGGCTACACCTTC.

The table lists this clonotype with a few counts. This rearrangement joins TRBV28 to TRBJ1-6; D possibly corresponds to TRBD1 (6 bases). Germline-derived CDR1 and CDR2 are MDHEN and SYDVKM. Trimming removed 5 bases from V and 6 bases from J, with 11 bases in between. This CDR3 has 14 residues. CDR3 bases: TGTGCCAGCAGTGCAGGGGTTACTAATTCACCCCTCCACTTT. Protein sequence: CASSAGVTNSPLHF.

The sample holds a few counts of this clonotype. The V call is TRBV5-1, the J call TRBJ2-3; D uncertain. Trimming stripped 4 bases from V and 5 bases from J, with 11 bases between. Germline V gives CDR1 SGHRS, CDR2 YFSETQ. The CDR3 has 13 amino acids. CDR3 DNA sequence: TGCGCCAGCAGCCGAACGGCCAAAGATACGCAGTATTTT. This encodes CASSRTAKDTQYF.

The chain couples TRBV12-3 or TRBV12-4 to TRBJ1-2, with TRBD1 as a possible D gene (6 bases). The V gene lost 6 bases and the J gene lost 4 bases, with 15 bases spanning the gap. This CDR3 region has 14 residues. The CDR3 nucleotides are TGTGCCAGCAGCCGCATCAGGGGTAGCTATGGCTACACCTTC. Its translation is CASSRIRGSYGYTF.

The rearrangement links TRBV29-1 to TRBJ2-3; tentatively, D is TRBD1 (6 bases). The CDR3 has 13 amino acids. Germline V gene lookup returns CDR1 SQVTM and CDR2 ANQGSEA. V dropped 3 bases and J dropped 2 bases, with 9 bases sitting between them. CDR3 nucleotides: TGCAGCGTTGACAGGGGTAACACAGATACGCAGTATTTT. Protein sequence: CSVDRGNTDTQYF.

This clonotype was detected only a few times. The rearrangement uses TRBV18 and TRBJ1-6; D perhaps matches TRBD1 (6 bases). Deletions cut 2 bases from V and 12 bases from J, with 14 bases between. Germline assignment: CDR1 KGHSH and CDR2 LQKENI. The CDR3 loop spans 14 amino acids. CDR3 in amino acids: CASSPGTKSLPLHF. The DNA of the CDR3 is TGTGCCAGCTCACCAGGGACAAAGTCTTTACCCCTCCACTTT.

V is TRBV27 and J is TRBJ2-3; tentative D call: TRBD2 (6 bases). The CDR3 consists of 17 residues. Germline loops: CDR1 MNHEY, CDR2 SMNVEV (reference sequence). V lost 9 bases to trimming and J lost 1 base, with 23 bases between them. The CDR3 sequence: CASHLARPHTGTDTQYF. The CDR3 DNA reads TGTGCCAGTCATCTAGCGCGGCCCCACACCGGCACAGATACGCAGTATTTT.

This chain connects TRBV5-6 to TRBJ2-7; possible D gene TRBD2, 5 bases. Germline V gives CDR1 SGHDT, CDR2 YYEEEE. With 0 bases removed from V and 2 bases from J, the gap between germline ends came to 18 bases. The length of the CDR3 is 17 residues. CDR3 DNA sequence: TGTGCCAGCAGCTTGGCCGGCGGGTCGCTGATCACCTACGAGCAGTACGTC. Translated: CASSLAGGSLITYEQYV.